A single sample is the source of the 2 T cell receptor beta chains below, sequenced in a study of cytomegalovirus exposure and HLA in healthy donors. A multiplex PCR was run with 60 Vbeta primers and 13 Jbeta primers. The repertoire was sequenced with immunoSEQ multiplex PCR; TCRdb's copy has only in-frame clones and lacks some. The repertoire holds roughly 98,000 clones, roughly four fifths seen once, with roughly 8% in the top ten. Sequencing used PBMCs. These receptors all come from a female donor in good health and CMV-seronegative.

The CDR3 sequence: CAWTSGNPDTQYF. The CDR3 nucleotides read TGTGCCTGGACTAGCGGGAACCCAGATACGCAGTATTTT. The chain employs TRBV30 and TRBJ2-3, with 9 bases aligning to TRBD2. V lost 4 bases to trimming and J lost 4 bases; unmatched junction nucleotides: 3. The germline V gene has CDR1 GTSNPN and CDR2 SVGIG (reference sequence). This CDR3 contains 13 residues.

The chain recombines TRBV20-1 with TRBJ1-1; D not certain. Germline V gene data show CDR1 as DFQATT and CDR2 as SNEGSKA (reference sequence). Trimming removed 3 bases from V and 5 bases from J, with 7 bases in between. CDR3 length: 11 residues. The CDR3 DNA follows: TGCAGTGCTAGGGCCCAAACTGAAGCTTTCTTT. Protein: CSARAQTEAFF.